Listed here are 20 T cell receptor beta chains from one sample, sequenced in a study of OX40 agonist ivuxolimab in advanced cancers. Generated by immunoSEQ multiplex PCR, the TCRdb table keeps only in-frame clones and is missing some. The table includes about 80,000 clones, 94% detected once. Material: CD4+ or CD8+ T cells sorted from blood, obtained in a trial of the OX40 agonist ivuxolimab. These TCRs come from an adult with an advanced solid tumor such as melanoma, head and neck, liver or kidney cancer.

There are a few counts of this clone. The V gene is TRBV12-5, the J gene TRBJ1-2, with TRBD1 as a possible D gene (6 bases). The CDR3 is made up of 16 amino acids. V shed 5 bases and J shed 5 bases, with 21 bases lying between them. CDR1 and CDR2 from the germline V gene are LGHNT and FRNRAP. The CDR3 spells CASGEEPTGLLYGYTF. The CDR3 coding sequence is TGTGCTAGTGGTGAAGAACCGACAGGACTACTATATGGCTACACCTTC.

The chain employs TRBV4-1 and TRBJ2-2; 12 positions agree with TRBD2. V was clipped by 4 bases and J by 1 base; unmatched bases: 7. This CDR3 comprises 18 residues. Germline assignment: CDR1 MGHRA and CDR2 YSYEKL. The CDR3, as DNA: TGCGCCAGCAGCCTACTAGCGGGAGGCCGTGGGAACACCGGGGAGCTGTTTTTT. It yields the protein CASSLLAGGRGNTGELFF.

The rearrangement uses TRBV6-5 and TRBJ2-7, with D maybe TRBD2 (6 bases). The CDR3 has 16 residues. Trimming left V 3 bases short and J 2 bases short, with 17 bases between. Germline V gene lookup returns CDR1 MNHEY and CDR2 SVGAGI. The CDR3 DNA reads as TGTGCCAGCAGTTATCATCAAGGGACTGTTGCCTACGAGCAGTACTTC. Translation: CASSYHQGTVAYEQYF.

The V call is TRBV7-9, the J call TRBJ2-7, with D perhaps being TRBD1 or TRBD2 (5 bases each). The CDR3 has 14 residues. Trimming stripped 5 bases from V and 2 bases from J, with 13 bases between. Germline V gene lookup returns CDR1 SEHNR and CDR2 FQNEAQ (reference sequence). The CDR3 DNA is TGTGCCAGCAGCAGGACCGTGGGGGCCTACGAGCAGTACTTC. This translates into CASSRTVGAYEQYF.

The J gene is TRBJ2-1, the V gene TRBV28; 10 nucleotides align to TRBD2. Germline V CDR1 and CDR2: MDHEN, SYDVKM. The CDR3 is made up of 15 amino acids. V was clipped by 6 bases and J by 4 bases; unmatched bases: 6. CDR3 DNA: TGTGCCAGCAGAACTAGCGGGATCGCGTACAATGAGCAGTTCTTC. This sequence encodes CASRTSGIAYNEQFF.

V is TRBV7-9 and J is TRBJ2-7; D may be TRBD1 or TRBD2 (5 bases each). V lost 3 bases and J lost 5, with 8 bases in between. Germline loops: CDR1 SEHNR, CDR2 FQNEAQ (reference sequence). The CDR3 sequence is 12 residues long. For the CDR3, the DNA is TGTGCCAGCAGCTTGGGGGTAAACGAGCAGTACTTC. Encoded protein: CASSLGVNEQYF.

The genes are TRBV9 and TRBJ1-1, with D maybe TRBD1 (5 bases). The V gene's germline CDR1 is SGDLS and CDR2 YYNGEE. Between the trimmed V and J ends, which lost 0 bases and 7 bases, there was a span of 10 bases. There are 13 residues in the CDR3. The CDR3 nucleotides read TGTGCCAGCAGCGTAGGCGGGGCCCATGAAGCTTTCTTT. This encodes CASSVGGAHEAFF. Together with reference TRBV9 and TRBJ1-1, the CDR3 gives the full variable domain: DSGVTQTPKHLITATGQRVTLRCSPRSGDLSVYWYQQSLDQGLQFLIQYYNGEERAKGNILERFSAQQFPDLHSELNLSSLELGDSALYFCASSVGGAHEAFFGQGTRLTVV.

The chain joins TRBV7-8 to TRBJ2-5; maybe TRBD2 (6 bases). The J call is in doubt because the DNA end fits TRBJ2-7 better. Germline V gives CDR1 SGHVS, CDR2 FQNEAQ. This CDR3 region has 15 residues. Written as DNA, the CDR3 is TGTGCCACCTTCGGGTTGGAGGGAGGTACCCACGAGCAGTACTTC. Encoded protein: CATFGLEGGTHEQYF.

The CDR3: CASSIRDRSNYGYTF. The CDR3 DNA reads TGTGCCAGTAGTATCCGGGACAGATCTAACTATGGCTACACCTTC. The chain has TRBV19 and TRBJ1-2; 7 bases are a match to TRBD1. V lost 3 bases to trimming and J lost 0 bases; unmatched junction nucleotides: 4. Germline values: CDR1 LNHDA, CDR2 SQIVND (reference sequence). There are 15 residues in the CDR3.

This clone has only one observation. The chain combines TRBV15 with TRBJ2-5, with 10 bases aligning to TRBD2. The CDR3 length is 17 residues. Germline V gene lookup returns CDR1 LNHNV and CDR2 YYDKDF (reference sequence). V gave up 3 bases and J gave up 1 base; unmatched junction bases: 8. The CDR3: CATSRTSGPRIQETQYF. The DNA for the CDR3 is TGTGCCACCAGCAGGACTAGCGGGCCACGAATCCAAGAGACCCAGTACTTC.

The chain recombines TRBV10-2 with TRBJ2-5; 9 bases are shared with TRBD1. Germline V gene data show CDR1 as WSHSY and CDR2 as SAAADI. V dropped 7 bases and J dropped 3; count of bases not matched to a gene: 3. The CDR3 is 13 amino acids. The CDR3 DNA follows: TGCGCCAGCACCCGGACAGGGGAAGAGACCCAGTACTTC. Translating it yields CASTRTGEETQYF.

The CDR3 here is CASSLGDRDSGQPQHF. The CDR3 nucleotides are TGCGCCAGCAGCTTGGGGGACCGGGACAGTGGCCAGCCCCAGCATTTT. The gene calls are TRBV5-1 and TRBJ1-5; 7 nucleotides line up with TRBD1. The V gene end was trimmed by 0 bases and the J gene end by 7 bases; junction bases not matched to a gene: 10. Germline lookup yields CDR1 SGHRS and CDR2 YFSETQ. This CDR3 is built from 16 residues.

The chain uses TRBV2 and TRBJ2-3; 11 bases are a match to TRBD2. V trimming: 7 bases; J trimming: 5 bases; junction bases outside the gene matches: 8. Germline CDR1 and CDR2: SNHLY and FYNNEI. This CDR3 has 15 amino acids. The CDR3 here is CASTKLAGEIDTQYF. The DNA of the CDR3 is TGTGCCAGCACAAAACTAGCGGGAGAGATAGATACGCAGTATTTT.

The chain employs TRBV4-3 and TRBJ2-3; the D is unclear. The length of the CDR3 is 13 residues. V dropped 8 bases and J dropped 6 bases, with 15 bases sitting between them. Germline V gives CDR1 LGHNA, CDR2 YSLEER. This CDR3 is CASRASYEDTQYF. In DNA, the CDR3 is TGCGCCAGCCGAGCTTCCTATGAGGATACGCAGTATTTT.

This sequence joins TRBV10-3 and TRBJ2-7, with D perhaps matching TRBD2 (6 bases). Germline CDR1 reads ENHRY; CDR2 reads SYGVKD. The CDR3 consists of 14 residues. V lost 0 bases, J lost 3 bases, and 9 bases lay in between. This CDR3 reads CAISESRGLYEQYF. The CDR3 coding sequence is TGTGCCATCAGTGAGTCGCGGGGACTCTACGAGCAGTACTTC.

The chain recombines TRBV2 with TRBJ1-1; D not resolved. V lost 6 bases, J lost 5 bases, and 16 bases lay in between. The CDR3 length is 14 residues. Germline CDR1 is SNHLY and CDR2 is FYNNEI. The CDR3 spells CASSPGRPLTEAFF. The CDR3 coding sequence is TGTGCCAGCAGCCCCGGACGCCCGTTGACTGAAGCTTTCTTT.

Notes on this clone: One end of the junction does not line up with germline, which may come from a read error. V is TRBV5-4 and J is TRBJ2-3; D is uncertain. CDR1 and CDR2 (germline): SGHNT, YYREEE (reference sequence). CDR3 length: 13 amino acids. CDR3: CASSPGKADTQYF. DNA for the CDR3: TGCGCCAGCAGCCCCGGAAAGGCAGATACGCAGTATTTT. Combining the CDR3 with reference TRBV5-4 and TRBJ2-3 gives the whole variable domain ETGVTQSPTHLIKTRGQQVTLRCSSQSGHNTVSWYQQALGQGPQFIFQYYREEENGRGNFPPRFSGLQFPNYSSELNVNALELDDSALYLCASSPGKADTQYFGPGTRLTVL.

This chain uses TRBV7-3 with TRBJ1-1; D possibly corresponds to TRBD1 (5 bases). Germline V gene sequence: CDR1 SGHTA, CDR2 FQGTGA. The CDR3 is 15 amino acids. V was shortened by 4 bases and J by 5 bases, with 17 bases between the two germline ends. CDR3 DNA: TGTGCCAGCAGCTCCATTGCAGGGAAAGAGACTGAAGCTTTCTTT. Its translation: CASSSIAGKETEAFF.

This chain joins TRBV7-9 and TRBJ2-5; 10 positions match TRBD2. TRBJ2-7 explains the end of the DNA better; the J call may be wrong. The length of the CDR3 is 16 residues. CDR1 SEHNR and CDR2 FQNEAQ come from the germline V gene (reference sequence). CDR3 sequence: CASSLGASGSSYEQYF. In nucleotides, the CDR3 is TGTGCCAGCAGCTTAGGGGCTAGCGGGAGCTCCTACGAGCAGTACTTC.

This clone was counted once. V and J are TRBV28 and TRBJ2-3; a weak D match, TRBD1 (6 bases). The germline CDR1 and CDR2 sequences are MDHEN and SYDVKM. V was cut by 3 bases and J by 2 bases, with 15 bases left in between. The CDR3 is 16 residues long. The CDR3 coding sequence is TGTGCCAGCAGTTTTCCCACAGGACAGAACACAGATACGCAGTATTTT. Its translation is CASSFPTGQNTDTQYF.